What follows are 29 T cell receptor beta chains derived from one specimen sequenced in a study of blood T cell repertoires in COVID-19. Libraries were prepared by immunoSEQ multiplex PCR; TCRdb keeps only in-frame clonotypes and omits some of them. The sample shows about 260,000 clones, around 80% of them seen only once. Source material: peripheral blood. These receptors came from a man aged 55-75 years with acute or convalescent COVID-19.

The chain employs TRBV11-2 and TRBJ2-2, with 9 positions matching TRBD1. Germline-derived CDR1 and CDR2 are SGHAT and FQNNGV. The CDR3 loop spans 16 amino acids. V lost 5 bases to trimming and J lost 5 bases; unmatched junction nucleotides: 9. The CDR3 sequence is CASSPVGTGKTGELFF. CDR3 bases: TGTGCCAGCAGCCCTGTCGGGACAGGGAAAACCGGGGAGCTGTTTTTT.

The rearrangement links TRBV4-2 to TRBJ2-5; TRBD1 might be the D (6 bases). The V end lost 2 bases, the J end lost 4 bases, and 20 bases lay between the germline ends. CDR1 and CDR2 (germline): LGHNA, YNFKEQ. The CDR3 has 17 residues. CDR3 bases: TGTGCCAGCAGCCAACTAACCCGGTCAGGGGTAGGAGAGACCCAGTACTTC. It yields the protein CASSQLTRSGVGETQYF.

The CDR3 sequence: CASSETTPTF. The CDR3 DNA reads as TGTGCCAGCAGTGAAACAACGCCCACCTTC. The chain combines TRBV6-1 with TRBJ1-2; no clear D gene. Germline V gene sequence: CDR1 MNHNS, CDR2 SASEGT. Trimming removed 2 bases at V and 13 bases at J, with 8 bases between. This CDR3 region has 10 residues.

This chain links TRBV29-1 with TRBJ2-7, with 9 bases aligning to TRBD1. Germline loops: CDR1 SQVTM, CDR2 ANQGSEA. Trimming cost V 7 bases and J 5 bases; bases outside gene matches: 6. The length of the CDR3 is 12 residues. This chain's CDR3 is CSAEGQGDEQYF. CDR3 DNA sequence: TGCAGCGCAGAGGGACAGGGAGACGAGCAGTACTTC.

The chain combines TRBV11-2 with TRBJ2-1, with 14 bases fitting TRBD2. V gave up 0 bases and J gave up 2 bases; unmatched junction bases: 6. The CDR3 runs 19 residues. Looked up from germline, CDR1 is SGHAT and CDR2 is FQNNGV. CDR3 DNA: TGTGCCAGCAGCTTAGAATTGGGACTAGCGGGGGCAACCTACAATGAGCAGTTCTTC. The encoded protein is CASSLELGLAGATYNEQFF. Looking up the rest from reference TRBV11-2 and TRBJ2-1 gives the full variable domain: EAGVAQSPRYKIIEKRQSVAFWCNPISGHATLYWYQQILGQGPKLLIQFQNNGVVDDSQLPKDRFSAERLKGVDSTLKIQPAKLEDSAVYLCASSLELGLAGATYNEQFFGPGTRLTVL.

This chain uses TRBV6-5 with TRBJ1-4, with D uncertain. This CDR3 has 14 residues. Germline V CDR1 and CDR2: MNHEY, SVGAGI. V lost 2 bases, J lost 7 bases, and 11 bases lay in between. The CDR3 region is CASSYGRGGEKLFF. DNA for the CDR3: TGTGCCAGCAGTTACGGCCGGGGAGGTGAAAAACTGTTTTTT.

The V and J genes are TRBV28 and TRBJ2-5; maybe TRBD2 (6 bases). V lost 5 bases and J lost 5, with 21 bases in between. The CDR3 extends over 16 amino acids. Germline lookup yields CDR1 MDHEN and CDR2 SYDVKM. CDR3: CASSAVRDWPRETQYF. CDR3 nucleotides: TGTGCCAGCAGTGCCGTCCGGGACTGGCCTCGGGAGACCCAGTACTTC.

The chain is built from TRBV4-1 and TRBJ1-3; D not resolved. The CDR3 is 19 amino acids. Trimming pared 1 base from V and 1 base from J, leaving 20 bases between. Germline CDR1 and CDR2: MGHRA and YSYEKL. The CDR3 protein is CASSQGVRRIRGSGNTIYF. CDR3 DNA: TGCGCCAGCAGCCAAGGTGTTCGGAGGATCCGTGGGTCTGGAAACACCATATATTTT.

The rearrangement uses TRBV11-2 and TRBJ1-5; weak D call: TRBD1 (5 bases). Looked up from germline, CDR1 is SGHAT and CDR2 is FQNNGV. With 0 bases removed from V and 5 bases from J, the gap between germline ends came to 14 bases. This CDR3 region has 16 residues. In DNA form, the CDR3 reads TGTGCCAGCAGCTTAGAAGCGGGGCAGGCATATCAGCCCCAGCATTTT. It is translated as CASSLEAGQAYQPQHF.

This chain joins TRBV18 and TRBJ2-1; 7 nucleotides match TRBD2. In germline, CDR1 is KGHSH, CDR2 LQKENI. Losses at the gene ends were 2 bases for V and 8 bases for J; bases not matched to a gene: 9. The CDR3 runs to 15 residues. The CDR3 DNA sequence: TGTGCCAGCTCACCAACGTCCGGGAGGATCGATGAGCAGTTCTTC. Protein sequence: CASSPTSGRIDEQFF. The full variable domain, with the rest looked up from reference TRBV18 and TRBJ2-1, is NAGVMQNPRHLVRRRGQEARLRCSPMKGHSHVYWYRQLPEEGLKFMVYLQKENIIDESGMPKERFSAEFPKEGPSILRIQQVVRGDSAAYFCASSPTSGRIDEQFFGPGTRLTVL.

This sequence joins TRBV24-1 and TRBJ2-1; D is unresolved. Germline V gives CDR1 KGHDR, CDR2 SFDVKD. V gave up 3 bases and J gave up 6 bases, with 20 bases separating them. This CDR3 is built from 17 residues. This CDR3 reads CATSDAARSHTFNEQFF. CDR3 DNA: TGTGCCACCAGTGATGCCGCACGGAGCCACACGTTCAATGAGCAGTTCTTC.

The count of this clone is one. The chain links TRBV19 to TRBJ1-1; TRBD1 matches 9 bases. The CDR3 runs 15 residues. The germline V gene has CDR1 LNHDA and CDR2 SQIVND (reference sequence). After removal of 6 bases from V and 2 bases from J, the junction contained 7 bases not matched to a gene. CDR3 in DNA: TGTGCCAGTAGGGGGACAGGGAGACTTAACACTGAAGCTTTCTTT. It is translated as CASRGTGRLNTEAFF.

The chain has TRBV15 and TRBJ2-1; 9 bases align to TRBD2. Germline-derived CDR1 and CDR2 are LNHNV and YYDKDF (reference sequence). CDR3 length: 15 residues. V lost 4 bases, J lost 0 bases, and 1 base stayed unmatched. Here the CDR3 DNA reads TGTGCCACCAGCATTAGCGGGAGCTCCTACAATGAGCAGTTCTTC. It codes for CATSISGSSYNEQFF.

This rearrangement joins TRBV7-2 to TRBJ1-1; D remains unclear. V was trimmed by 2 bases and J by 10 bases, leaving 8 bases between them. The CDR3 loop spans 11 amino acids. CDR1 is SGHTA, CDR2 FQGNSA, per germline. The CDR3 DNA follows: TGTGCCAGCAGCTTAATGGGAGGAGCTTTCTTT. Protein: CASSLMGGAFF.

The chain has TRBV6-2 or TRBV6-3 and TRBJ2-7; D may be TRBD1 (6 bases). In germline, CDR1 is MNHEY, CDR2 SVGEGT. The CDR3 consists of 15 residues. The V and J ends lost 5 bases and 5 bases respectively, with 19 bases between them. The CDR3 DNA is TGTGCCAGCAGTCCGATTCGGGGACATCTCCACGAGCAGTACTTC. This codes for CASSPIRGHLHEQYF.

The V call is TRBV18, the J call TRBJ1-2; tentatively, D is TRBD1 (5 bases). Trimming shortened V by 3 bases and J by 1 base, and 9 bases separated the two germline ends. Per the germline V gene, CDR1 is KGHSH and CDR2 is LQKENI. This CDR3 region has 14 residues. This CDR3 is CASSPSTDNYGYTF. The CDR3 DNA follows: TGTGCCAGCTCACCCTCGACAGATAACTATGGCTACACCTTC.

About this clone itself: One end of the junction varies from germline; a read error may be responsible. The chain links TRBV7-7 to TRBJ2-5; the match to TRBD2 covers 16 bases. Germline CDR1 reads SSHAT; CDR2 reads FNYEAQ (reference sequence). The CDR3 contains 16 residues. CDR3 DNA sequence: TGTGCTAGCAGCTTGGGACTAGCGGGGGGGCGAGAGACCCAGTACTTC. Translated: CASSLGLAGGRETQYF.

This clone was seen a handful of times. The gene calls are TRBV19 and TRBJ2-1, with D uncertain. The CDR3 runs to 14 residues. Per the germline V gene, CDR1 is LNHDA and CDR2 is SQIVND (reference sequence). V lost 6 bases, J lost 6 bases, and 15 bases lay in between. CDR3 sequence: CASRNWNPGNEQFF. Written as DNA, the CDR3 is TGTGCCAGTAGGAACTGGAACCCGGGCAATGAGCAGTTCTTC.

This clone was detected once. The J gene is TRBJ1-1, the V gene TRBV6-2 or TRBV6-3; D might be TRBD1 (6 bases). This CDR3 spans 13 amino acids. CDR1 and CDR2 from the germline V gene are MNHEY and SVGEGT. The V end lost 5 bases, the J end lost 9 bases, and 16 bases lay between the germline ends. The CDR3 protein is CASSQTGTPKAFF. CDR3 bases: TGTGCCAGCAGTCAAACCGGGACACCAAAAGCTTTCTTT.

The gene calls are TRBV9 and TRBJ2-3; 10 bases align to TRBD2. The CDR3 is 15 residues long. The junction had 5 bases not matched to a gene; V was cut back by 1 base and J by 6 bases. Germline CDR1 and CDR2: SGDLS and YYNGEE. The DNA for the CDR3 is TGTGCCAGCAGCGTAAAGCGGGGGGGTGGTGATACGCAGTATTTT. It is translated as CASSVKRGGGDTQYF.

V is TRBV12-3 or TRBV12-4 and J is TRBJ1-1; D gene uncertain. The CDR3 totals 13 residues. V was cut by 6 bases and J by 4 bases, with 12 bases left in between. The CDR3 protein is CASSDRRSTEAFF. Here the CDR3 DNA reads TGTGCCAGCAGCGACCGACGGAGCACTGAAGCTTTCTTT.

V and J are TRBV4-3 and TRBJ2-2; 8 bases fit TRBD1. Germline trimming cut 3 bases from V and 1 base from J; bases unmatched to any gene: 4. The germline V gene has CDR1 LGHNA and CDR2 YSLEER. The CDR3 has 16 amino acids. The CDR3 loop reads CASSQAGQGNTGELFF. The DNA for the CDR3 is TGCGCCAGCAGCCAGGCCGGACAGGGGAACACCGGGGAGCTGTTTTTT.

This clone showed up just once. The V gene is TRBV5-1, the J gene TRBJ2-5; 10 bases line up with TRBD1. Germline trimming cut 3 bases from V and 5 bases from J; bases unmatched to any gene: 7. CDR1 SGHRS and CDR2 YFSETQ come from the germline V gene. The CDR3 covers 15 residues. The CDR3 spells CASSSTGTGVETQYF. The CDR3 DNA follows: TGCGCCAGCAGCTCCACCGGGACAGGGGTGGAGACCCAGTACTTC.

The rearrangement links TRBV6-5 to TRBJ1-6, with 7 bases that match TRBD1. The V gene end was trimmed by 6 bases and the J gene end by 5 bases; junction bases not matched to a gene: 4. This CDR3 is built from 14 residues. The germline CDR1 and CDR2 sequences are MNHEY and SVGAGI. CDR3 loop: CASSGGQDNSPLHF. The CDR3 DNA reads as TGTGCCAGCAGCGGCGGACAGGATAATTCACCCCTCCACTTT.

The CDR3 here is CASSLGVSGANVLTF. For the CDR3, the DNA is TGTGCCAGCAGTTTAGGAGTCTCTGGGGCCAACGTCCTGACTTTC. V usage is TRBV27 and J usage is TRBJ2-6; the D is unclear. V lost 2 bases and J lost 0, with 5 bases in between. In germline, CDR1 is MNHEY, CDR2 SMNVEV (reference sequence). The CDR3 runs to 15 residues.

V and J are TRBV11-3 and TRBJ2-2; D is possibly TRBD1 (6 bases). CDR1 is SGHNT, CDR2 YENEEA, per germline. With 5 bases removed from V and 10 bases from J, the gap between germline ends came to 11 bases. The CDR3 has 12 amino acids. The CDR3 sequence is CASSPDSEELFF. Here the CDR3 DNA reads TGTGCCAGCAGCCCGGACAGCGAGGAGCTGTTTTTT.

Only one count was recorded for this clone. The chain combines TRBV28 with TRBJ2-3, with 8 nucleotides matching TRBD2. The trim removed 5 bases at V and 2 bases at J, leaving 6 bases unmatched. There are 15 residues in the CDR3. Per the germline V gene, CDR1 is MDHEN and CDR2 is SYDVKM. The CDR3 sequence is CASSPDSGNTDTQYF. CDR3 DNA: TGTGCCAGCAGTCCCGATAGCGGGAACACAGATACGCAGTATTTT.

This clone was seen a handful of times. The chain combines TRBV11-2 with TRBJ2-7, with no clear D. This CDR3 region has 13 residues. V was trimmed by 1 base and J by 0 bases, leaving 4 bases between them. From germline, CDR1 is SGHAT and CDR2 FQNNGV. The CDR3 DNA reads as TGTGCCAGCAGCTTAGCTTCCTCCTACGAGCAGTACTTC. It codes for CASSLASSYEQYF.

Written as DNA, the CDR3 is TGTGCCAGCTCACCACGAAGCGGGGGGACCGGGGAGCTGTTTTTT. Translated, it gives CASSPRSGGTGELFF. The V call is TRBV18, the J call TRBJ2-2; the match to TRBD2 covers 9 bases. V trimming: 1 base; J trimming: 5 bases; junction bases outside the gene matches: 2. The CDR3 loop spans 15 amino acids. CDR1 is KGHSH and CDR2 is LQKENI in the germline V gene.